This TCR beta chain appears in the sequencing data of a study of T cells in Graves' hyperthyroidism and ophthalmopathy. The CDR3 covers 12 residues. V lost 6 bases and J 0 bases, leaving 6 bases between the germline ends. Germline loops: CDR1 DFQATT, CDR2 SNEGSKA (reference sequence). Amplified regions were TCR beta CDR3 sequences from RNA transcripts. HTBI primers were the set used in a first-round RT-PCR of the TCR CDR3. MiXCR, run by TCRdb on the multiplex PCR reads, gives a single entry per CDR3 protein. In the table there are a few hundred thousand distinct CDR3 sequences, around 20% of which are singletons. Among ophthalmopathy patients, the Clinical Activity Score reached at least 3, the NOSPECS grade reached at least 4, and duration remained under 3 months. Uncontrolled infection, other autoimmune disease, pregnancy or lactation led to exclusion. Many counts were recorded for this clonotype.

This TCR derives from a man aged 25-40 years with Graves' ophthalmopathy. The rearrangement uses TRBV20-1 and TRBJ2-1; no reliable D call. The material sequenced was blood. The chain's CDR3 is CSATLSYNEQFF. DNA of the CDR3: TGCAGTGCGACGCTCTCCTACAATGAGCAGTTCTTC.